The next 28 T cell receptor beta chains were all read from a single sample in a study of radiotherapy plus CTLA-4 blockade in lung cancer (dated by TCRdb to 2016 to 2018). Library construction relied on the immunoSEQ multiplex PCR assay. Entries here come from immuneACCESS through TCRdb and include only in-frame sequences with V and J called. Some clones fail to appear in such tables; in the studies checked, an unresolved V gene covers under half of the shortfall, and the cause of the remainder is unknown. This sample is represented by 90,000 to 95,000 clones; roughly 85% of them were singletons. The top ten clonotypes cover around 0.8% of the sample. The starting material was peripheral blood, obtained from a patient treated with radiotherapy plus ipilimumab. Every receptor here comes from a human donor with non-small cell lung cancer who had stable disease on radiotherapy plus ipilimumab.

The genes are TRBV7-9 and TRBJ1-6; D remains unclear. The germline CDR1 and CDR2 sequences are SEHNR and FQNEAQ (reference sequence). There are 16 residues in the CDR3. V gave up 6 bases and J gave up 0 bases, with 12 bases separating them. CDR3 sequence (DNA): TGTGCCAGCAGAGGGTCAGCTAGCTCCTATAATTCACCCCTCCACTTT. Translating it yields CASRGSASSYNSPLHF.

The chain carries TRBV30 and TRBJ1-5; 7 bases map to TRBD1. CDR3 length: 13 amino acids. J was trimmed by 5 bases and V by 5 bases; bases with no gene match: 6. Germline V gene sequence: CDR1 GTSNPN, CDR2 SVGIG (reference sequence). The CDR3 region has the DNA TGTGCCTGGGATACAGGGGTTGATCAGCCCCAGCATTTT. It is translated as CAWDTGVDQPQHF.

J is TRBJ1-2 and V is TRBV25-1, with D unclear. Germline V lookup: CDR1 MGHDK, CDR2 SYGVNS. CDR3 size: 14 residues. Trimming stripped 3 bases from V and 3 bases from J, with 11 bases between. The CDR3 sequence is CASSESGIYYGYTF. The CDR3 nucleotides are TGTGCCAGCAGTGAGTCCGGAATTTACTATGGCTACACCTTC.

The V call is TRBV6-5, the J call TRBJ1-1; possible D gene TRBD1, 5 bases. This CDR3 contains 15 residues. Germline V CDR1 and CDR2: MNHEY, SVGAGI. V shed 3 bases and J shed 9 bases, with 20 bases lying between them. CDR3 in amino acids: CASSYSGQGSYKAFF. The CDR3 coding sequence is TGTGCCAGCAGTTATTCGGGGCAGGGTTCGTACAAAGCTTTCTTT.

This rearrangement joins TRBV28 to TRBJ1-1; D ambiguous. The CDR3 runs 14 residues. Deletions cut 4 bases from V and 1 base from J, with 10 bases between. The germline CDR1 and CDR2 sequences are MDHEN and SYDVKM. In DNA form, the CDR3 reads TGTGCCAGCAGTTCGTCGACAAGGAACACTGAAGCTTTCTTT. Amino acids: CASSSSTRNTEAFF.

The rearrangement uses TRBV6-5 and TRBJ2-1; 7 bases align to TRBD2. Germline lookup yields CDR1 MNHEY and CDR2 SVGAGI. The CDR3 runs to 14 residues. The junction had 10 bases not matched to a gene; V was cut back by 6 bases and J by 8 bases. This CDR3 is CASRTPLAPHEQFF. CDR3 DNA: TGTGCCAGCAGGACGCCACTAGCGCCACATGAGCAGTTCTTC.

The chain has TRBV7-2 and TRBJ2-7; 10 bases align to TRBD1. The CDR3 is made up of 14 amino acids. Germline trimming cut 5 bases from V and 1 base from J; bases unmatched to any gene: 2. Germline V gene lookup returns CDR1 SGHTA and CDR2 FQGNSA. The CDR3 sequence: CASSVGQGSYEQYF. The CDR3 DNA sequence: TGTGCCAGCAGCGTGGGACAGGGGTCCTACGAGCAGTACTTC. The variable domain in full, completed from reference TRBV7-2 and TRBJ2-7, reads GAGVSQSPSNKVTEKGKDVELRCDPISGHTALYWYRQSLGQGLEFLIYFQGNSAPDKSGLPSDRFSAERTGGSVSTLTIQRTQQEDSAVYLCASSVGQGSYEQYFGPGTRLTVT.

The chain uses TRBV6-1 and TRBJ2-2; TRBD1 matches 7 bases. Trimming took 7 bases from V and 5 from J; bases not matched to a gene: 10. This CDR3 region has 15 residues. Germline V gene lookup returns CDR1 MNHNS and CDR2 SASEGT. The CDR3 region has the DNA TGTGCCAGCATCCCGAGACAGGGAGCGACCGGGGAGCTGTTTTTT. It codes for CASIPRQGATGELFF.

This chain connects TRBV30 to TRBJ2-7; possible D gene TRBD2, 6 bases. Per germline, CDR1 GTSNPN and CDR2 SVGIG (reference sequence). The V end was cut by 3 bases, the J end by 7 bases, with 13 bases between. This CDR3 comprises 12 residues. The CDR3 sequence: CAWRGEEEEQYF. The CDR3 DNA follows: TGTGCCTGGAGAGGGGAGGAGGAGGAGCAGTACTTC. Filled out from reference TRBV30 and TRBJ2-7, the complete variable domain reads SQTIHQWPATLVQPVGSPLSLECTVEGTSNPNLYWYRQAAGRGLQLLFYSVGIGQISSEVPQNLSASRPQDRQFILSSKKLLLSDSGFYLCAWRGEEEEQYFGPGTRLTVT.

This chain joins TRBV2 and TRBJ2-1; D tentatively reads TRBD1 or TRBD2 (5 bases each). The CDR3 has 15 residues. V gave up 5 bases and J gave up 4 bases, with 15 bases separating them. Per germline, CDR1 SNHLY and CDR2 FYNNEI. In DNA, the CDR3 is TGTGCCAGCAGTCCGGGACCCCCATTGTACAATGAGCAGTTCTTC. Amino acids: CASSPGPPLYNEQFF.

In the case of this clone: The same CDR3 can be traced to other DNA sequences in this sample. The chain links TRBV7-2 to TRBJ2-5; either TRBD1 or TRBD2 may fit D (5 bases each). Germline V gene data show CDR1 as SGHTA and CDR2 as FQGNSA. This CDR3 has 14 amino acids. The V end was cut by 0 bases, the J end by 4 bases, with 9 bases between. In DNA, the CDR3 is TGTGCCAGCAGCTTAGCTGGGGGTGGAGAGACCCAGTACTTC. Protein sequence: CASSLAGGGETQYF.

The V gene is TRBV5-4, the J gene TRBJ1-3, with D uncertain. CDR3 length equals 14 residues. Germline assignment: CDR1 SGHNT and CDR2 YYREEE (reference sequence). V was shortened by 1 base and J by 0 bases, with 5 bases between the two germline ends. This CDR3 is CASSLISSGNTIYF. CDR3 DNA sequence: TGTGCCAGCAGCTTGATAAGCTCTGGAAACACCATATATTTT.

This clone was recorded only once. The chain links TRBV11-2 to TRBJ2-7; TRBD1 aligns across 9 bases. The CDR3 sequence is 17 residues long. Germline CDR1 and CDR2: SGHAT and FQNNGV. Unmatched junction bases numbered 13, after V lost 5 bases and J lost 2 bases. DNA of the CDR3: TGTGCCAGCAGCCCGCAGGTCCCGACAGGGGGAACCTACGAGCAGTACTTC. Translation: CASSPQVPTGGTYEQYF.

The chain has TRBV6-1 and TRBJ2-7; the D call may be TRBD1 or TRBD2 (6 bases each). This CDR3 contains 14 residues. V lost 6 bases and J 4 bases, leaving 16 bases between the germline ends. Germline CDR1 and CDR2: MNHNS and SASEGT. CDR3 sequence reads: CASRKGVGTYEQYF. In DNA form, the CDR3 reads TGTGCCAGCAGGAAGGGGGTTGGGACTTACGAGCAGTACTTC.

This clone came up a few times. The rearrangement uses TRBV2 and TRBJ2-2, with 7 bases lining up with TRBD2. The V gene end was trimmed by 5 bases and the J gene end by 5 bases; junction bases not matched to a gene: 11. The CDR3 has 16 residues. CDR1 and CDR2 from the germline V gene are SNHLY and FYNNEI. This chain's CDR3 is CASSLLAQSRTGELFF. The CDR3 DNA reads TGTGCCAGCAGTCTACTAGCGCAAAGTAGAACCGGGGAGCTGTTTTTT.

V gene TRBV11-2 combines with J gene TRBJ2-3; 8 nucleotides agree with TRBD2. The CDR3 runs 16 residues. J was trimmed by 2 bases and V by 10 bases; bases with no gene match: 14. Germline lookup yields CDR1 SGHAT and CDR2 FQNNGV. CDR3 loop: CATSQGLVGPTDTQYF. In DNA, the CDR3 is TGTGCCACCTCCCAGGGACTAGTCGGGCCCACAGATACGCAGTATTTT.

The chain employs TRBV5-1 and TRBJ2-1, with TRBD2 as a possible D gene (5 bases). The germline V and J ends were trimmed by 2 bases and 8 bases, with 11 bases remaining between them. CDR1 SGHRS and CDR2 YFSETQ come from the germline V gene. The CDR3 consists of 13 residues. The CDR3 coding sequence is TGCGCCAGCAGCTTCTCGGGATCCCATGAGCAGTTCTTC. Protein sequence: CASSFSGSHEQFF.

This chain uses TRBV9 with TRBJ2-1, with TRBD2 identical over 8 bases. This CDR3 contains 12 residues. V was pared by 3 bases and J by 9 bases, with 2 bases of the junction left unmatched. Germline assignment: CDR1 SGDLS and CDR2 YYNGEE. CDR3 DNA sequence: TGTGCCAGCAGCGGGACTAGCAGTGAGCAGTTCTTC. This translates into CASSGTSSEQFF.

The chain has TRBV6-5 and TRBJ2-1; no clear D gene. The CDR3 totals 13 residues. CDR1 is MNHEY, CDR2 SVGAGI, per germline. V lost 5 bases to trimming and J lost 3 bases, with 8 bases between them. The CDR3, as DNA: TGTGCCAGCAGTCCTGCAAGCTACAATGAGCAGTTCTTC. Translation gives CASSPASYNEQFF.

CDR3 bases: TGCGCCAGCAGCCAAGATGGGAGCGGGGGGGGCTTCTACGAGCAGTACTTC. This encodes CASSQDGSGGGFYEQYF. The chain couples TRBV4-1 to TRBJ2-7; 10 bases align to TRBD2. CDR1 and CDR2 from the germline V gene are MGHRA and YSYEKL. The trim removed 0 bases at V and 3 bases at J, leaving 8 bases unmatched. This CDR3 comprises 17 residues.

The V and J genes are TRBV5-1 and TRBJ2-1; D tentatively fits TRBD1 or TRBD2 (5 bases each). The germline V gene encodes CDR1 SGHRS and CDR2 YFSETQ. The CDR3 consists of 16 residues. V lost 0 bases and J lost 9, with 19 bases in between. The CDR3 sequence: CASSLGARAGITEQFF. CDR3 DNA: TGCGCCAGCAGCTTGGGAGCGCGGGCAGGGATAACTGAGCAGTTCTTC.

The chain carries TRBV28 and TRBJ2-3; 7 bases match TRBD2. V shed 4 bases and J 1 base; nucleotides not matched to a gene: 5. The length of the CDR3 is 15 residues. In germline, CDR1 is MDHEN, CDR2 SYDVKM. The CDR3 nucleotides are TGTGCCAGCAGTTCGGCCCGGGGGGGCACAGATACGCAGTATTTT. It specifies CASSSARGGTDTQYF. Full variable domain (remainder filled in from reference TRBV28 and TRBJ2-3): DVKVTQSSRYLVKRTGEKVFLECVQDMDHENMFWYRQDPGLGLRLIYFSYDVKMKEKGDIPEGYSVSREKKERFSLILESASTNQTSMYLCASSSARGGTDTQYFGPGTRLTVL.

CDR3 residues: CASSLVIAGVGGNEQFF. In DNA form, the CDR3 reads TGCGCCAGCAGCTTGGTTATAGCGGGAGTAGGGGGCAATGAGCAGTTCTTC. V and J are TRBV5-1 and TRBJ2-1; 9 positions agree with TRBD2. Germline V gene sequence: CDR1 SGHRS, CDR2 YFSETQ. This CDR3 comprises 17 residues. Trimming took 0 bases from V and 6 from J; bases not matched to a gene: 10. Based on the CDR3 plus reference TRBV5-1 and TRBJ2-1, the full variable domain is KAGVTQTPRYLIKTRGQQVTLSCSPISGHRSVSWYQQTPGQGLQFLFEYFSETQRNKGNFPGRFSGRQFSNSRSEMNVSTLELGDSALYLCASSLVIAGVGGNEQFFGPGTRLTVL.

The V and J genes are TRBV19 and TRBJ2-3, with a weak D call TRBD2 (6 bases). Looked up from germline, CDR1 is LNHDA and CDR2 is SQIVND (reference sequence). The CDR3 contains 14 residues. V was cut by 10 bases and J by 2 bases, with 16 bases left in between. The CDR3 nucleotides are TGTGCCATAGCGGCCGGGACCAACACAGATACGCAGTATTTT. This codes for CAIAAGTNTDTQYF. The full variable domain, its missing parts supplied by reference TRBV19 and TRBJ2-3, is DGGITQSPKYLFRKEGQNVTLSCEQNLNHDAMYWYRQDPGQGLRLIYYSQIVNDFQKGDIAEGYSVSREKKESFPLTVTSAQKNPTAFYLCAIAAGTNTDTQYFGPGTRLTVL.

This chain joins TRBV30 and TRBJ1-6; a weak D match, TRBD1 (5 bases). The CDR3 length is 15 residues. Germline-derived CDR1 and CDR2 are GTSNPN and SVGIG (reference sequence). Trimming removed 3 bases from V and 0 bases from J, with 9 bases in between. The CDR3 here is CAWRKGSSYNSPLHF. The CDR3 region has the DNA TGTGCCTGGAGAAAGGGGAGCTCCTATAATTCACCCCTCCACTTT.

The chain recombines TRBV9 with TRBJ1-2; the D gene is possibly TRBD1 (6 bases). CDR3 length: 15 residues. V was pared by 4 bases and J by 2 bases, with 15 bases between. Germline CDR1 is SGDLS and CDR2 is YYNGEE. The CDR3 loop reads CASSPNPQGNYGYTF. The CDR3, as DNA: TGTGCCAGCAGCCCAAACCCACAGGGCAACTATGGCTACACCTTC. Looking up the rest from reference TRBV9 and TRBJ1-2 gives the full variable domain: DSGVTQTPKHLITATGQRVTLRCSPRSGDLSVYWYQQSLDQGLQFLIQYYNGEERAKGNILERFSAQQFPDLHSELNLSSLELGDSALYFCASSPNPQGNYGYTFGSGTRLTVV.

The chain is built from TRBV4-1 and TRBJ2-1; tentatively, D is TRBD2 (7 bases). The CDR3 spans 18 residues. The V and J ends lost 2 bases and 3 bases respectively, with 20 bases between them. Germline CDR1 and CDR2: MGHRA and YSYEKL. CDR3 in amino acids: CASSQPPEGGASYNEQFF. CDR3 DNA: TGCGCCAGCAGCCAACCCCCCGAGGGGGGGGCAAGCTACAATGAGCAGTTCTTC.

V usage is TRBV5-4 and J usage is TRBJ1-1; 7 bases map to TRBD1. CDR1 is SGHNT and CDR2 is YYREEE in the germline V gene (reference sequence). Trimming at V came to 0 bases and at J to 5 bases, leaving 7 bases not matched to a gene. The CDR3 consists of 15 residues. In nucleotides, the CDR3 is TGTGCCAGCAGCTTGGCCAGGGGGGTGGGAACTGAAGCTTTCTTT. Protein: CASSLARGVGTEAFF.